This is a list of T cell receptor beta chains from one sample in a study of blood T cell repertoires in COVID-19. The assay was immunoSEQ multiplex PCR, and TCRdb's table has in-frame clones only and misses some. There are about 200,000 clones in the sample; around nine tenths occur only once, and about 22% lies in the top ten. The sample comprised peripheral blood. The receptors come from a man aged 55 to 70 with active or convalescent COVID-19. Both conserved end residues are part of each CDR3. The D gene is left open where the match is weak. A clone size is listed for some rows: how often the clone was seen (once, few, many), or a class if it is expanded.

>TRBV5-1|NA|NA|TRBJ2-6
CASSPTGSGANVLTF
TGCGCCAGCAGCCCTACAGGGTCTGGGGCCAACGTCCTGACTTTC
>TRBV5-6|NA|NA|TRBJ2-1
CASSLPGNEQFF
TGTGCCAGCAGCTTGCCAGGGAATGAGCAGTTCTTC
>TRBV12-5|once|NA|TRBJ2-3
CASAPFMARADTQYF
TGTGCTAGTGCCCCCTTTATGGCCAGGGCAGATACGCAGTATTTT
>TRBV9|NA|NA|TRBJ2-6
CASSPRLGALGANVLTF
TGTGCCAGCAGCCCCCGTTTGGGGGCTCTGGGGGCCAACGTCCTGACTTTC
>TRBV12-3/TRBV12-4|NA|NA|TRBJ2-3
CASMRKADTQYF
TGTGCCAGCATGCGGAAGGCGGATACGCAGTATTTT
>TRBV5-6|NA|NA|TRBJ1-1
CASSLEARSQAFF
TGTGCCAGCAGCTTGGAGGCGAGGAGCCAAGCTTTCTTT
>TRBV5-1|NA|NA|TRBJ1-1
CASSLTGMNTEAFF
TGCGCCAGCAGCTTGACAGGCATGAACACTGAAGCTTTCTTT
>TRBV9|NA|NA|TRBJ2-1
CASSESGSYNEQFF
TGTGCCAGCAGCGAGTCCGGCTCCTACAATGAGCAGTTCTTC
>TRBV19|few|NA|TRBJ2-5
CASRTSSLADQETQYF
TGTGCCAGTAGAACATCTAGCCTGGCGGACCAAGAGACCCAGTACTTC
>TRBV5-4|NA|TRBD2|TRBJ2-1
CASSSGETQQFF
TGTGCCAGCAGCAGCGGGGAGACTCAGCAGTTCTTC
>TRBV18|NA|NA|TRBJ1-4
CASSPGQQEKLFF
TGTGCCAGCTCACCGGGACAACAAGAAAAACTGTTTTTT